The clone carrying this T cell receptor beta chain has just one count. Its matching antigen is unknown. As handled by the study authors: A papillary thyroid cancer distant-metastasis classifier was built from CDR3 differences across clinicopathological groups. TCRdb re-called clones from the PCR reads using MiXCR. TCRdb's processing, not the study's, gives the V and J calls here. The sample yields tens of thousands of clones, 28% seen once. The sample is drawn from a study of metastatic and nonmetastatic thyroid tumors. Study overall: Repertoires were compared across blood and tumor or nodule tissue from malignant and benign thyroid patients.

V lost 6 bases to trimming and J lost 1 base, with 19 bases between them. The CDR3 extends over 16 amino acids. Germline-derived CDR1 and CDR2 are DFQATT and SNEGSKA (reference sequence). Study-wide results and caveats: Patients with malignant thyroid tumors reportedly had significantly higher TCR beta diversity than those with benign nodules, in blood and tumor.

Every patient underwent thyroid surgery untreated. The rearrangement uses TRBV20-1 and TRBJ1-5; D may be TRBD1 (6 bases). The TCR was taken from a male donor with papillary thyroid cancer or a benign thyroid nodule (not recorded which). Some clones in this sample may be carry-over from other donors' samples. Sequenced material: blood. In nucleotides, the CDR3 is TGCAGTGCACAGGACAGCCAACGGGAGAGCAATCAGCCCCAGCATTTT. Its protein is CSAQDSQRESNQPQHF.